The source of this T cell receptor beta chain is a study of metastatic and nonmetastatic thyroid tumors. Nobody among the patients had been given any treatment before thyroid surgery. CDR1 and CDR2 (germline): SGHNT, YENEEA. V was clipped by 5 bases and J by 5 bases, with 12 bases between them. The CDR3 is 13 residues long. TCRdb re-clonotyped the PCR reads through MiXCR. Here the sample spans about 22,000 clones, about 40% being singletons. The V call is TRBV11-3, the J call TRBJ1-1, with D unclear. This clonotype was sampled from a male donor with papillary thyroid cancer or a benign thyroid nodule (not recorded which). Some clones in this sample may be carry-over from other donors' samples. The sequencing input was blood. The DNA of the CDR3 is TGTGCCAGCAGCCAGAGGATACTGACTGAAGCTTTCTTT. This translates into CASSQRILTEAFF.